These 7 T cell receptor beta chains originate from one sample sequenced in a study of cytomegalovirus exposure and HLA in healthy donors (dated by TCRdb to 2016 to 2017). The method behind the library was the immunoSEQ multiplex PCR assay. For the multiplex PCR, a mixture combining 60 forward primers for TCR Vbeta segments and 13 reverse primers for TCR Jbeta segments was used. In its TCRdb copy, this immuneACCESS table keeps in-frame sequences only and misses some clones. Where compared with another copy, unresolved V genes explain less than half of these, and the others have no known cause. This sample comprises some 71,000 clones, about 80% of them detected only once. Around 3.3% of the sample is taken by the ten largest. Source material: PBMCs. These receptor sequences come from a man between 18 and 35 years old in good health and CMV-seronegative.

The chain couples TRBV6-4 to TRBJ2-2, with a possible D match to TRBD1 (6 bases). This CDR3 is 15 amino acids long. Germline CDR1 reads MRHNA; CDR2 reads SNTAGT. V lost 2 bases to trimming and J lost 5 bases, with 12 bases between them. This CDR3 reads CASSDRDTATGELFF. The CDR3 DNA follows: TGTGCCAGCAGTGACAGGGACACCGCGACCGGGGAGCTGTTTTTT.

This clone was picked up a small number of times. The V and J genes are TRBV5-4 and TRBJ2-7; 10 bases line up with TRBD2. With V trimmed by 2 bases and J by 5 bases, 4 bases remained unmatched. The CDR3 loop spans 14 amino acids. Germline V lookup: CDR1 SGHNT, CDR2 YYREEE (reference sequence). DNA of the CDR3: TGTGCCAGCAGCTTAATTAGCGGGGGGAACGAGCAGTACTTC. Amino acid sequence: CASSLISGGNEQYF. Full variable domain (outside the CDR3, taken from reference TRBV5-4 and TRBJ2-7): ETGVTQSPTHLIKTRGQQVTLRCSSQSGHNTVSWYQQALGQGPQFIFQYYREEENGRGNFPPRFSGLQFPNYSSELNVNALELDDSALYLCASSLISGGNEQYFGPGTRLTVT.

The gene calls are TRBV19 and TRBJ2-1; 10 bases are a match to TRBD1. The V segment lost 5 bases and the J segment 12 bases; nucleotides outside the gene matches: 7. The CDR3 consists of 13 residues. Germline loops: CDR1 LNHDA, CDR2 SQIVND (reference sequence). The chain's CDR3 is CASSPGQGVVQFF. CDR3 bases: TGTGCCAGTAGTCCTGGACAGGGGGTCGTGCAGTTCTTC.

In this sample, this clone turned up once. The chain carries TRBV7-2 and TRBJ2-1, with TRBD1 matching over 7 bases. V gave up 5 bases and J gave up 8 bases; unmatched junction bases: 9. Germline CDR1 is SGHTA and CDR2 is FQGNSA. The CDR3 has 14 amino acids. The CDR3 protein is CASSTDRARDEQFF. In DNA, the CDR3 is TGTGCCAGCAGCACCGACAGGGCTCGGGATGAGCAGTTCTTC.

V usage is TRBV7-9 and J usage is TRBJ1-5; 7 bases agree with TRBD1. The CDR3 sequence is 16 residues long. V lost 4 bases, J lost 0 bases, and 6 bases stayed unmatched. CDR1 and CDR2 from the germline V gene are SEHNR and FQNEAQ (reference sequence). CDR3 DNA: TGTGCCAGCAGCTCAGGACAGGCATATAGCAATCAGCCCCAGCATTTT. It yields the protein CASSSGQAYSNQPQHF.

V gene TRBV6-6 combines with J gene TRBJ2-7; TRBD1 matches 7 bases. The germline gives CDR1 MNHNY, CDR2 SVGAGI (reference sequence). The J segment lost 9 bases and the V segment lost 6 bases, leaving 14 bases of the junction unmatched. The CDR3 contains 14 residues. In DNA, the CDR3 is TGTGCCAGCAGCCCGCTCGGACAGGTCGCCCGGCAGTACGTC. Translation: CASSPLGQVARQYV.

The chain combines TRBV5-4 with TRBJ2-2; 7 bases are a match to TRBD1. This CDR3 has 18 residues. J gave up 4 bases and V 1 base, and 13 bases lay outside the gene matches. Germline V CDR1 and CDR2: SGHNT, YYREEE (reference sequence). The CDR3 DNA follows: TGTGCCAGCAGCTTGCGCTGGCGTCGGGACAGAAGCACCGGGGAGCTGTTTTTT. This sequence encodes CASSLRWRRDRSTGELFF.